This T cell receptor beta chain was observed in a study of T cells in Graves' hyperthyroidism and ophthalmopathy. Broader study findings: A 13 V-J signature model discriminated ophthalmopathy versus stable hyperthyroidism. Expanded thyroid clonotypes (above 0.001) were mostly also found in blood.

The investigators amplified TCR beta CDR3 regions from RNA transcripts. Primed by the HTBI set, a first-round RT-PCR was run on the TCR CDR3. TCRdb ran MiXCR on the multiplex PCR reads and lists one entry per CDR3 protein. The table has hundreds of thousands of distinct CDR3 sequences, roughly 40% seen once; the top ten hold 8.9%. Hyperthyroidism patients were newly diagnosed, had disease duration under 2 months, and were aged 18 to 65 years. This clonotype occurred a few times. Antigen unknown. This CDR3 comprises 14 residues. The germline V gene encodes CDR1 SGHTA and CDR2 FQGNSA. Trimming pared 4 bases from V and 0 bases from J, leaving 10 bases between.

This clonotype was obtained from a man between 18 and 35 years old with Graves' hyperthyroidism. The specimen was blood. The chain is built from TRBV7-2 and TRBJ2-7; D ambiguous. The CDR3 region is CASSSLRASYEQYF. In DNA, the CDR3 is TGTGCCAGCAGCTCTCTCCGGGCCTCCTACGAGCAGTACTTC.